This T cell receptor beta chain was observed in a study of T-cell memory formation after mild COVID-19 (dated by TCRdb to 2020 to 2023). Study-level background: TCR sequence clusters from the two donors were largely donor specific. Longitudinal TCRalpha and TCRbeta repertoire sequencing tracked T-cell clones expanding and contracting after mild COVID-19 in two donors. Two young, previously healthy adult volunteers made up the cohort, one male and one female. What the research found in general, with its limitations: SARS-CoV-2 specificity was not confirmed for the second-wave clones peaking on day 37. The detection of some responding clones in pre-infection memory suggests that pre-existing cross-reactive memory T cells joined the SARS-CoV-2 response. Clones contracting from day 15 to 85 had balanced CD4/CD8 phenotypes, while a second wave expanding from day 15 to 37 was biased towards CD4+. Contracting CD4+ clones turned up mainly in the CM and EM memory subsets, whereas EMRA was where CD8+ clones were enriched. Only a couple of mild cases were covered by the study, and larger cohorts that include severe cases with pre-infection samples were considered necessary.

TCRdb shows the sequencer as Illumina NovaSeq 6000. TCRalpha and TCRbeta cDNA libraries were built by 5'RACE with constant-segment primers, adding sample barcodes and unique molecular identifiers. RNA was extracted from every sample with Trizol reagent. The libraries were amplified in two PCR steps, and the second step added a second sample barcode and Illumina TruSeq adapters. Sequencing of libraries was performed on an Illumina NovaSeq with 2 x 150 bp paired-end reads. In the source study's methods: Reads were demultiplexed and collapsed into UMI-guided consensus sequences with migec v1.2.7. With mixcr v2.1.11, UMI consensuses were aligned to TRA and TRB V and J templates and assembled into clonotypes. Clonotypes were classified as expanded or contracted when called significant by both edgeR and NoisET, with noise models trained on biological replicates. For edgeR calls, the thresholds were a false discovery rate-adjusted p below 0.01 and a log2 fold-change of 1. As an exploratory analysis of dynamics, max-normalized trajectories of the 1000 most abundant clonotypes were examined with PCA combined with hierarchical clustering. Each responding clone was given a CD4 or CD8 phenotype based on the CD4+ and CD8+ repertoires, which had been sequenced separately. The raw public data were reprocessed by TCRdb itself: fastp quality trimming at Q25, MiXCR clonotype calling, in-frame beta chains only. A single entry per CDR3 protein holds the most common genes and DNA from its merged rows. It is TCRdb's table, rather than the study itself, that gives the V and J calls and clone size. The sample data list more than 300,000 distinct CDR3 sequences, and approximately 14% of these were observed just once. About a fifth of the sample lies in the top ten.

The CDR3, cysteine through phenylalanine, is 13 amino acids long. CDR3 DNA is the only sequence kept; it has 39 bases, read in frame from the first base. Via the germline V gene, CDR1 is SNHLY and CDR2 FYNNEI. V is clipped by 7 bases and J by 5 bases, and the sequence between their germline boundaries is 12 bases long. This clonotype was seen a handful of times. The antigen this receptor binds is unknown. The record has no base qualities; no much larger clone is one base away. PBMCs were isolated by Ficoll-Paque density gradient centrifugation. This TCR was sampled from a man aged 18 to 30 who had mild COVID-19 (a few samples of this study predate the infection). The sample titles of this study are shuffled in the database, so cell type and time point are left out; the donor was told from shared clones. Material: PBMCs or a T cell subset sorted from them (not recorded which). The rearrangement joined TRBV2 to TRBJ2-4, with no confidently assigned D gene. The CDR3 protein is CASKSGSQNIQYF. The nucleotide sequence is TGTGCCAGCAAGAGTGGTAGCCAAAACATTCAGTACTTC.